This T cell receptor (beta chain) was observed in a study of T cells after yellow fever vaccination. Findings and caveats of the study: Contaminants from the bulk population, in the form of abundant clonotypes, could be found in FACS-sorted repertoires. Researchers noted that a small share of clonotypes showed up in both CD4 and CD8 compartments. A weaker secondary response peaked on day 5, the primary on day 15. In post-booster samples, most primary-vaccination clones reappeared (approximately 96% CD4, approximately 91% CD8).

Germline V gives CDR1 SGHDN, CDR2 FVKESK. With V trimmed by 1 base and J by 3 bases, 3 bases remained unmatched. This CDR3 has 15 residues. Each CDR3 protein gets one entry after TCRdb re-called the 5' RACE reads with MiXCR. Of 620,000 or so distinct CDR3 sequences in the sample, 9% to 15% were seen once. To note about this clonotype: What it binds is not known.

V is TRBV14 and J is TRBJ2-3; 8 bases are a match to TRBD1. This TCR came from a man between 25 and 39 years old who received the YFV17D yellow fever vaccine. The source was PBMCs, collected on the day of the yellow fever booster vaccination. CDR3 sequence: CASSQVRGRTDTQYF. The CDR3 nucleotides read TGTGCCAGCAGCCAAGTCAGGGGGCGGACAGATACGCAGTATTTT.